Each of the 13 T cell receptor beta chains below was sequenced from the same sample in a study of blood T cells in healthy people across ages. A J-beta primer mix and a sample-barcoded 5' primer were used in a second PCR of roughly 6 to 11 cycles. A single record per CDR3 protein comes from TCRdb applying MiXCR to the 5' RACE reads. Among fewer than 2 million distinct CDR3 sequences listed, about two fifths were seen once. Sequences were obtained from blood. These receptors were collected from a human donor in good health.

CDR3 coding DNA: TGCGCCAGCAGTTCGGGACTAGCCGACCAAGAGACCCAGTACTTC. Its translation is CASSSGLADQETQYF. The chain uses TRBV5-1 and TRBJ2-5; 9 bases agree with TRBD2. Germline-derived CDR1 and CDR2 are SGHRS and YFSETQ. The V and J ends lost 5 bases and 0 bases, in that order; junction bases with no gene match: 5. There are 15 residues in the CDR3.

A note on this clonotype: At one end, the junction sequence differs from germline, possibly due to a read error. This chain uses TRBV2 with TRBJ2-2; the D gene is possibly TRBD1 (6 bases). The CDR3 runs 15 residues. The germline gives CDR1 SNHLY, CDR2 FYNNEI. This CDR3 is CTSKEVPGDTGELFF. The DNA for the CDR3 is TGTACCAGCAAGGAGGTACCAGGGGACACCGGGGAGCTGTTTTTT.

V gene TRBV7-2 combines with J gene TRBJ1-1; D is unresolved. In germline, CDR1 is SGHTA, CDR2 FQGNSA. V was pared by 1 base and J by 7 bases, with 10 bases between. The CDR3 consists of 13 residues. CDR3 sequence reads: CASSLGSAIEAFF. In nucleotides, the CDR3 is TGTGCCAGCAGCTTAGGGTCAGCTATTGAAGCTTTCTTT.

V gene TRBV12-3 or TRBV12-4 combines with J gene TRBJ2-1; 13 bases align to TRBD2. CDR3 size: 17 residues. V lost 5 bases and J lost 7; bases outside the gene matches: 11. The CDR3 sequence is CASSRPETSGGRNEQFF. The DNA of the CDR3 is TGTGCCAGCAGTCGCCCAGAGACTAGCGGGGGGAGGAATGAGCAGTTCTTC.

This chain joins TRBV7-8 and TRBJ1-2; tentative D call: TRBD1 (5 bases). The germline V and J ends were trimmed by 3 bases and 6 bases, with 14 bases remaining between them. Germline CDR1 and CDR2: SGHVS and FQNEAQ. The CDR3 length is 14 residues. The DNA for the CDR3 is TGTGCCAGCAGCTTCGGGACCTACAAGGATGGCTACACCTTC. It specifies CASSFGTYKDGYTF. The full variable domain, completed using reference TRBV7-8 and TRBJ1-2, is GAGVSQSPRYKVAKRGQDVALRCDPISGHVSLFWYQQALGQGPEFLTYFQNEAQLDKSGLPSDRFFAERPEGSVSTLKIQRTQQEDSAVYLCASSFGTYKDGYTFGSGTRLTVV.

CDR3 in DNA: TGTGCCAGCAGCTTATATGGCGCAGCGAACACCGGGGAGCTGTTTTTT. This encodes CASSLYGAANTGELFF. This chain connects TRBV7-3 to TRBJ2-2; D gene unclear. This CDR3 comprises 16 residues. Deletions cut 2 bases from V and 0 bases from J, with 10 bases between. CDR1 and CDR2 from the germline V gene are SGHTA and FQGTGA.

A note on this clonotype: The junction differs from germline at one of its ends, possibly a read error. The chain recombines TRBV7-7 with TRBJ2-1, with 10 bases fitting TRBD1. The CDR3 runs to 14 residues. CDR1 and CDR2 (germline): SSHAT, FNYEAQ (reference sequence). The CDR3 is CTSSLAGTGDEQFF. CDR3 in DNA: TGTACCAGCAGCTTAGCCGGGACAGGGGATGAGCAGTTCTTC.

J is TRBJ2-5 and V is TRBV7-9, with 9 bases lining up with TRBD2. Germline trimming cut 4 bases from V and 5 bases from J; bases unmatched to any gene: 11. The CDR3 covers 16 residues. Per the germline V gene, CDR1 is SEHNR and CDR2 is FQNEAQ (reference sequence). The CDR3 is CASSSRGAGGLETQYF. CDR3 coding DNA: TGTGCCAGCAGCTCCCGTGGAGCGGGGGGCCTGGAGACCCAGTACTTC.

V and J are TRBV7-8 and TRBJ2-5; 7 nucleotides match TRBD1. The CDR3 contains 16 residues. The V and J ends lost 4 bases and 5 bases, in that order; junction bases with no gene match: 13. CDR1 SGHVS and CDR2 FQNEAQ come from the germline V gene. In DNA, the CDR3 is TGTGCCAGCAGCTACCAAACAGGGGACCCCCGGGAGACCCAGTACTTC. This sequence encodes CASSYQTGDPRETQYF.

The chain recombines TRBV7-6 with TRBJ1-2; 8 bases align to TRBD1. The CDR3 is 17 residues long. J was trimmed by 3 bases and V by 5 bases; bases with no gene match: 14. The V gene's germline CDR1 is SGHVS and CDR2 FNYEAQ. The CDR3 coding sequence is TGTGCCAGCAGCACATACGGGGTCCGGACAGGGTACTATGGCTACACCTTC. Residues: CASSTYGVRTGYYGYTF. Combining the CDR3 with reference TRBV7-6 and TRBJ1-2 gives the whole variable domain GAGVSQSPRYKVTKRGQDVALRCDPISGHVSLYWYRQALGQGPEFLTYFNYEAQQDKSGLPNDRFSAERPEGSISTLTIQRTEQRDSAMYRCASSTYGVRTGYYGYTFGSGTRLTVV.

V usage is TRBV21-1 and J usage is TRBJ1-5. TRBV21-1 represents a pseudogene. This CDR3 is 16 amino acids long. The CDR3 sequence is CASSNHDRLWNQPQHF. In nucleotides, the CDR3 is TGTGCCAGCAGCAACCACGATCGATTATGGAATCAGCCCCAGCATTTT.

J is TRBJ1-6 and V is TRBV4-3; D is unresolved. The CDR3 is made up of 14 amino acids. The V end was cut by 6 bases, the J end by 4 bases, with 10 bases between. Germline V gene data show CDR1 as LGHNA and CDR2 as YSLEER. The CDR3: CASRNDPYNSPLHF. In nucleotides, the CDR3 is TGCGCCAGCAGGAACGACCCGTATAATTCACCCCTCCACTTT.

The chain employs TRBV7-7 and TRBJ2-5, with 9 nucleotides matching TRBD1. J was trimmed by 8 bases and V by 8 bases; bases with no gene match: 6. CDR3 length equals 12 residues. Germline V lookup: CDR1 SSHAT, CDR2 FNYEAQ (reference sequence). The CDR3 reads CASGRDRATQYF. The CDR3 DNA reads TGTGCCAGCGGCCGGGACAGGGCAACCCAGTACTTC.